These T cell receptor beta chains were read from a single sample in a study of blood T cell repertoires in COVID-19. The repertoire was sequenced with immunoSEQ multiplex PCR; TCRdb's copy has only in-frame clones and lacks some. The sample holds 150,000 to 200,000 clones; more than 70% are singletons and the top ten take about 4.2%. The sequenced sample consisted of peripheral blood. Every receptor here comes from a human donor in a cohort sampled during active COVID-19. The CDR3 runs from the conserved cysteine through the conserved F or W. Each record gives: V gene, D gene, J gene, clone size, CDR3 DNA, CDR3 protein. The D gene is left open where the match is weak. Clone size, where shown, is once, few, many, or a class for clones that have expanded.

>TRBV7-2|.|TRBJ1-3|.
TGTGCCAGCAGCTTAAGACGGGCTGGAAACACCATATATTTT
CASSLRRAGNTIYF
>TRBV6-2/TRBV6-3|.|TRBJ2-7|once
TGTGCCAGCAGCCTAACAGGGTCCTACGAGCAGTACTTC
CASSLTGSYEQYF
>TRBV11-2|.|TRBJ2-7|.
TGTGCCAGCAGCCCCCGGTTTCTACGGTACGAGCAGTACTTC
CASSPRFLRYEQYF
>TRBV25-1|.|TRBJ2-5|once
TGTGCCAGCAGTGAATCAATGGGGGGGCTGAGGGAGACCCAGTACTTC
CASSESMGGLRETQYF
>TRBV5-6|TRBD1|TRBJ2-7|.
TGTGCCAGCAGCTTGGCCCCCCCGACAGGGGTCGAGCAGTACTTC
CASSLAPPTGVEQYF
>TRBV7-2|TRBD1|TRBJ2-7|.
TGTGCCAGCAGGAGGACAGGTAGTAGCTCCTACGAGCAGTACTTC
CASRRTGSSSYEQYF
>TRBV24-1|TRBD1|TRBJ1-5|.
TGTGCCACCAGCCGCGCTGGACAGGGGAATCAGCCCCAGCATTTT
CATSRAGQGNQPQHF
>TRBV9|TRBD1|TRBJ2-1|.
TGTGCCAGCAGCGTAACGGGACAGGGCTACAATGAGCAGTTCTTC
CASSVTGQGYNEQFF
>TRBV9|TRBD2|TRBJ2-7|.
TGTGCCAGCAGCGTAGTGGCGGGGGGCTACGAGCAGTACTTC
CASSVVAGGYEQYF
>TRBV6-5|TRBD1|TRBJ1-2|.
TGTGCCAGCAGTTACCGCGAAACAGGGGACTATGGCTACACCTTC
CASSYRETGDYGYTF
>TRBV2|.|TRBJ1-4|.
TGTGCCAGCAGCGGGACAAAACGGGAAAAACTGTTTTTT
CASSGTKREKLFF
>TRBV4-2|.|TRBJ2-2|.
TGTGCCAGCAGCCCTCTGGAGAGTCTCGGCGGGGAGCTGTTTTTT
CASSPLESLGGELFF
>TRBV6-1|TRBD2|TRBJ2-4|.
TGTGCCAGCAGTGAAGAATCAGTAGCGGGAGGGAAGTGGGCCAAAAACATTCAGTACTTC
CASSEESVAGGKWAKNIQYF
>TRBV30|.|TRBJ1-2|.
TGTGCCTGGAGTGTACGGGGGGCCTATGGCTACACCTTC
CAWSVRGAYGYTF
>TRBV18|.|TRBJ2-1|once
TGTGCCAGCTCCCGGACAGCCAACTACAATGAGCAGTTCTTC
CASSRTANYNEQFF
>TRBV19|.|TRBJ2-2|.
TGTGCCAGCATCGCACTTAGGGGAAAACCCAACACCGGGGAGCTGTTTTTT
CASIALRGKPNTGELFF
>TRBV5-1|TRBD1|TRBJ1-4|.
TGCGCCAGCAGCTTGGGGCCCACGACAGGGCATACAACTAATGAAAAACTGTTTTTT
CASSLGPTTGHTTNEKLFF
>TRBV4-1|TRBD1|TRBJ1-2|.
TGCGCCAGCAGCCAGGGGACAGGGGGGACTTTATTTAACTATGGCTACACCTTC
CASSQGTGGTLFNYGYTF
>TRBV5-5|.|TRBJ1-2|.
TGTGCCAGCAGCTTGGGTTCTTTTCCAGGTCGTGGCTACACCTTC
CASSLGSFPGRGYTF
>TRBV21-1|.|TRBJ1-2|.
TGTGCCAGCAGCAAAGACCGCGGAGATGGCTACACCTTC
CASSKDRGDGYTF
>TRBV4-1|.|TRBJ2-7|.
TGCGCCAGCAGCCAAGATCCTGCCAGGGGTTACGAGCAGTACTTC
CASSQDPARGYEQYF
>TRBV3-1/TRBV3-2|TRBD2|TRBJ2-7|.
TGTGCCAGCACCCTAGCGGCCGAGCAGTACTTC
CASTLAAEQYF
>TRBV6-5|TRBD1|TRBJ1-2|.
TGTGCCAGCAGCGTGGGGACAGTTCTCAACTATGGCTACACCTTC
CASSVGTVLNYGYTF
>TRBV28|.|TRBJ1-1|.
TGTGCCAGCAGTTTTTTTGTTCGCACTGAAGCTTTCTTT
CASSFFVRTEAFF
>TRBV6-5|.|TRBJ2-1|.
TGTGCCAGCAGCCCCAGGACAGATGGATGGGATGAGCAGTTCTTC
CASSPRTDGWDEQFF
>TRBV7-6|.|TRBJ2-5|.
TGTGCCAGCAGCCCAGGGGGGCAGTTCGGGGAGACCCAGTACTTC
CASSPGGQFGETQYF
>TRBV6-6|TRBD1|TRBJ2-4|.
TGTGCCAGCAGCTCTACTCGACAGGGAGAGAACATTCAGTACTTC
CASSSTRQGENIQYF
>TRBV29-1|.|TRBJ2-2|.
TGCAGCGTAGTAACAGGTTCGGTTAGCGGGGAGCTGTTTTTT
CSVVTGSVSGELFF
>TRBV7-8|TRBD1|TRBJ1-6|.
TGTGCCAGCAGCTTATTTCAGGGGGAGAATTCACCCCTCCACTTT
CASSLFQGENSPLHF
>TRBV11-2|TRBD2|TRBJ2-1|.
TGTGCCAGCAGCGCCGGGACTAGCTTGTCGAATGAGCAGTTCTTC
CASSAGTSLSNEQFF
>TRBV5-4|.|TRBJ2-5|once
TGTGCCAGCAGCTTGGGCGGAGGCGGATCAGAGACCCAGTACTTC
CASSLGGGGSETQYF
>TRBV4-3|.|TRBJ2-3|.
TGCGCCAGCAGCTACAGACAGGATCCAGATACGCAGTATTTT
CASSYRQDPDTQYF
>TRBV25-1|TRBD2|TRBJ2-5|.
TGTGCCAGCAGAGTAGCGGGGAGGGAGACCCAGTACTTC
CASRVAGRETQYF
>TRBV7-2|TRBD2|TRBJ2-5|.
TGTGCCAGCAGCTTCCTTCTGGCGGGGGGGGGAGAGACCCAGTACTTC
CASSFLLAGGGETQYF
>TRBV5-1|.|TRBJ1-3|.
TGCGCCAGCAGCCCCACATCAGTGCCTGGAAACACCATATATTTT
CASSPTSVPGNTIYF
>TRBV24-1|TRBD2|TRBJ2-2|.
TGTGCCACCAGTGGCCTGGGAACTAGCGGGAGTATGAACACCGGGGAGCTGTTTTTT
CATSGLGTSGSMNTGELFF
>TRBV30|.|TRBJ2-6|.
TGTGCCTGGAGTGGGGGGGGACATTTTTCCTCTGGGGCCAACGTCCTGACTTTC
CAWSGGGHFSSGANVLTF
>TRBV5-4|.|TRBJ1-1|few
TGTGCCAGCAGCTTGGATCCGAAGCCGAACACTGAAGCTTTCTTT
CASSLDPKPNTEAFF
>TRBV5-5|.|TRBJ2-1|few
TGTGCCAGCGATTTGTCCTCGGGAGTCTCCTACAATGAGCAGTTCTTC
CASDLSSGVSYNEQFF
>TRBV7-8|TRBD2|TRBJ2-1|few
TGTGCCAGCAGCTTGGGCTCCCTAGCGGGGGCCGGCAATGAGCAGTTCTTC
CASSLGSLAGAGNEQFF